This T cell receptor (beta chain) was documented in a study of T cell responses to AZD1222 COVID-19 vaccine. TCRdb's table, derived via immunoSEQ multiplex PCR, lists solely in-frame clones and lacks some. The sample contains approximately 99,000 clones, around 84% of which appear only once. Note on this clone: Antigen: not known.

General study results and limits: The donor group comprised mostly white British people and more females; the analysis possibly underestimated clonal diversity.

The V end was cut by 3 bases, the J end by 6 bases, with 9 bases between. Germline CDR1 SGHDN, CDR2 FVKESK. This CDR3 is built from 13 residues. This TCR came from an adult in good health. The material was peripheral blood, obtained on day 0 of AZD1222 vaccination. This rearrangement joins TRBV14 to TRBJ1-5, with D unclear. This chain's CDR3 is CASSHTEAQPQHF. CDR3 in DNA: TGTGCCAGCAGCCACACGGAGGCTCAGCCCCAGCATTTT.